This T cell receptor (beta chain) is from a study of T cell repertoires in cytomegalovirus infection. Note on this clonotype: The antigen remains unidentified.

TCRdb passed the reads through MiXCR, listing each CDR3 protein once. The data contain some 920,000 distinct CDR3 sequences, under 40% of them seen just once; the ten biggest clones take up around 15%. Germline V gene data show CDR1 as MDHEN and CDR2 as SYDVKM. This CDR3 spans 14 amino acids. Trimming removed 4 bases from V and 2 bases from J, with 11 bases in between. The sequenced sample was cultured CD8+ T cells from PBMCs, obtained from culture after CMV antigen stimulation. The chain carries TRBV28 and TRBJ1-2, with a tentative D call TRBD1 (6 bases). The receptor's source is a human donor in good health (CMV status not recorded). Some clones in this sample may be carry-over from other donors' samples. The CDR3: CASSSPTGNYGYTF. CDR3 nucleotides: TGTGCCAGCAGTTCCCCCACAGGGAACTATGGCTACACCTTC.